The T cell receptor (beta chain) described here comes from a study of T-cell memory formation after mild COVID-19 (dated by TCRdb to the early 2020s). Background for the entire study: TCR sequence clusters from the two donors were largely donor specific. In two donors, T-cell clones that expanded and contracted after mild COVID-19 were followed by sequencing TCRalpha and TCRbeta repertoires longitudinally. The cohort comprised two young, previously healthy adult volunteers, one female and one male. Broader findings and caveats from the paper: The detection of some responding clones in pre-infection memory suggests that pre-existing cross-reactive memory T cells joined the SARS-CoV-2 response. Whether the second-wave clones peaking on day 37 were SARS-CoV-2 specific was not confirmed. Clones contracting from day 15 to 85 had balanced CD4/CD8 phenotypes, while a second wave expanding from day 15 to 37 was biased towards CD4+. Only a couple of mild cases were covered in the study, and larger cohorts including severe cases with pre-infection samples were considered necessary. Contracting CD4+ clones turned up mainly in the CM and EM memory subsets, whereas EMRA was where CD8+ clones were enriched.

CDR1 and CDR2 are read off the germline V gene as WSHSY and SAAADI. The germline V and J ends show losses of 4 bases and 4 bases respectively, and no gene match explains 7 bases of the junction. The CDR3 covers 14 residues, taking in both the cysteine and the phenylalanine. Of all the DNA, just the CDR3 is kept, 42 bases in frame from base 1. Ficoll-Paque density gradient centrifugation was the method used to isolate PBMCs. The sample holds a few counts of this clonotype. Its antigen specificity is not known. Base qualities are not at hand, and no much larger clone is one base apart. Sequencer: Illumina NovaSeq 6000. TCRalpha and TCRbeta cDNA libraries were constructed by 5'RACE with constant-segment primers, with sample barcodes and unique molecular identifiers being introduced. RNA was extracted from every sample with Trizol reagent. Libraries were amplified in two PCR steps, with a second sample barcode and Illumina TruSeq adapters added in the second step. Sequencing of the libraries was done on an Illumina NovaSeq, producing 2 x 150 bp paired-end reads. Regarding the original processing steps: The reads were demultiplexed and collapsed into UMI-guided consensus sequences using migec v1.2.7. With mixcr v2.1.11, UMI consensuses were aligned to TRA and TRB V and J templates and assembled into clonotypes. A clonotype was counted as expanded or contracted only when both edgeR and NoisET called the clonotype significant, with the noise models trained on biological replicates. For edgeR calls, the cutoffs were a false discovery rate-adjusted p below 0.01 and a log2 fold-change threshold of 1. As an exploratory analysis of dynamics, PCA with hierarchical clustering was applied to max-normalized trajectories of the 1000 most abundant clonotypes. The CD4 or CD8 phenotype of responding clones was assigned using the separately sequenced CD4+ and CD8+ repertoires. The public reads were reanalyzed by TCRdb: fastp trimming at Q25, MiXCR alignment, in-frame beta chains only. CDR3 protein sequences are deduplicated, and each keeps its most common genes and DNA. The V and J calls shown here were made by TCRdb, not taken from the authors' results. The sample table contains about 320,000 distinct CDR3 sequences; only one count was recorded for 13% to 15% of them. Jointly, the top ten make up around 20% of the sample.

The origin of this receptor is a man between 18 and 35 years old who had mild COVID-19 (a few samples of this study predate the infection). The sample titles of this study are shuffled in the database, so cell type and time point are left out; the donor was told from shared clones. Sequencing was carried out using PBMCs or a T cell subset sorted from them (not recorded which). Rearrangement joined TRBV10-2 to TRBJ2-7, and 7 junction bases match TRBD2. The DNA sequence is TGCGCCAGCAGTGTTGAGCGGGAAACTTACGAGCAGTACTTC. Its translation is CASSVERETYEQYF.